The 5 T cell receptor beta chains given below trace back to one sample, sequenced in a study of vaccination and CD4 T cells after COVID-19. Described treatment: approximately 10-day PBMC culture with coronavirus spike peptide pools or control peptides (ViraFEST assay). For these TCRs, the target antigens are not known. The Oncomine TCR Beta short-read assay was applied to DNA of cultured CD4+ T cells. Via MiXCR, TCRdb re-called the PCR reads, giving one row per CDR3 protein. The sample comprises approximately 4,500 distinct CDR3 sequences, around 20% of which are singletons, and less than 25% rests with the top ten. Sample: CD4+ T cells from blood, cultured in vitro. The source of these receptors is a human donor who had recovered from COVID-19.

Within the sample, this clonotype is medium-sized. The V gene is TRBV12-3 or TRBV12-4, the J gene TRBJ2-7; D is unclear. This CDR3 comprises 11 residues. The V end lost 5 bases, the J end lost 6 bases, and 8 bases lay between the germline ends. The CDR3 DNA reads TGTGCCAGCAGTATATACTCCGAGCAGTACTTC. Its protein is CASSIYSEQYF.

The CDR3: CSVERQGVDTEAFF. The DNA of the CDR3 is TGCAGCGTTGAGCGACAGGGGGTGGATACTGAAGCTTTCTTT. The chain carries TRBV29-1 and TRBJ1-1; 9 bases line up with TRBD1. CDR3 length equals 14 residues. Trimming cost V 3 bases and J 5 bases; bases outside gene matches: 7. Germline V gene lookup returns CDR1 SQVTM and CDR2 ANQGSEA.

In this sample, this clonotype is medium-sized (0.01 to 0.1%). V and J are TRBV18 and TRBJ2-5; a possible D gene is TRBD1 (5 bases). The CDR3 is 14 amino acids. In germline, CDR1 is KGHSH, CDR2 LQKENI. Trimming pared 2 bases from V and 2 bases from J, leaving 9 bases between. The CDR3 sequence is CASSPTGLQETQYF. In DNA, the CDR3 is TGTGCCAGCTCACCAACAGGATTGCAAGAGACCCAGTACTTC.

The chain combines TRBV3-1 with TRBJ1-2, with 7 bases aligning to TRBD1. Trimming removed 0 bases from V and 7 bases from J; junction bases left unmatched: 5. Looked up from germline, CDR1 is LGHDT and CDR2 is YNNKEL (reference sequence). This CDR3 comprises 14 residues. The CDR3 sequence is CASSQEGQGGGYTF. CDR3 sequence (DNA): TGTGCCAGCAGCCAAGAAGGGCAGGGGGGTGGCTACACCTTC.

The V gene is TRBV4-2, the J gene TRBJ1-2, with D possibly TRBD1 on 5 matching bases. V was pared by 2 bases and J by 7 bases, with 20 bases between. Germline-derived CDR1 and CDR2 are LGHNA and YNFKEQ. This CDR3 contains 16 residues. CDR3 amino acids: CASSQIAGLASVGYTF. CDR3 coding DNA: TGTGCCAGCAGCCAAATAGCAGGGCTTGCCTCCGTTGGCTACACCTTC.